What follows are 13 T cell receptor beta chains derived from one specimen sequenced in a study of shared T cell receptors in the human thymus. Data came from immunoSEQ multiplex PCR; TCRdb stores just in-frame clones and leaves some out. The repertoire consists of roughly 710,000 clones, with roughly 88% occurring once and the leading ten covering more than 0.008%. These data were also filed under a second study, of human thymus T cells.

Sequencing used thymocytes. Source of these receptors: a girl under three years old with a congenital heart defect.

V and J are TRBV4-1 and TRBJ1-1, with D uncertain. V lost 0 bases and J 5 bases, leaving 16 bases between the germline ends. CDR3 size: 16 residues. From germline, CDR1 is MGHRA and CDR2 YSYEKL. CDR3 amino acids: CASSQEDQFLVTEAFF. DNA of the CDR3: TGCGCCAGCAGCCAAGAAGATCAATTCCTAGTTACTGAAGCTTTCTTT.

The chain links TRBV6-5 to TRBJ2-1; the D gene is possibly TRBD2 (7 bases). Germline assignment: CDR1 MNHEY and CDR2 SVGAGI. V lost 2 bases, J lost 3 bases, and 14 bases lay in between. The CDR3 spans 16 residues. DNA of the CDR3: TGTGCCAGCAGTTACATCGCCGGGGGGCTCTACAATGAGCAGTTCTTC. Protein sequence: CASSYIAGGLYNEQFF.

This clone occurred a few times. This chain links TRBV18 with TRBJ1-3; D possibly corresponds to TRBD1 (5 bases). This CDR3 is built from 17 residues. The V gene's germline CDR1 is KGHSH and CDR2 LQKENI. The ends were cut back, 8 bases at V and 7 bases at J, with 27 bases in the middle. The CDR3, as DNA: TGTGCCAGCACCACAGGCCGGATGCAAGCAGAACGGAACACCATATATTTT. This sequence encodes CASTTGRMQAERNTIYF.

This chain links TRBV5-1 with TRBJ2-1; D possibly corresponds to TRBD1 (6 bases). V shed 3 bases and J shed 5 bases, with 12 bases lying between them. CDR1 is SGHRS and CDR2 is YFSETQ in the germline V gene. The CDR3 contains 14 residues. CDR3 DNA sequence: TGCGCCAGCAGCTCAAGGGGGAGTAACAATGAGCAGTTCTTC. Its translation is CASSSRGSNNEQFF. The complete variable domain, with remaining parts taken from reference TRBV5-1 and TRBJ2-1, reads KAGVTQTPRYLIKTRGQQVTLSCSPISGHRSVSWYQQTPGQGLQFLFEYFSETQRNKGNFPGRFSGRQFSNSRSEMNVSTLELGDSALYLCASSSRGSNNEQFFGPGTRLTVL.

This clone was detected once. V gene TRBV5-4 combines with J gene TRBJ2-1; 8 bases are a match to TRBD1. The CDR3 runs to 15 residues. From germline, CDR1 is SGHNT and CDR2 YYREEE (reference sequence). The V segment lost 2 bases and the J segment 4 bases; nucleotides outside the gene matches: 5. The CDR3 DNA is TGTGCCAGCAGCTTTAAGGGACAGGCTTACAATGAGCAGTTCTTC. Its translation is CASSFKGQAYNEQFF.

The rearrangement joins TRBV5-5 to TRBJ2-6; possibly TRBD1 for D (5 bases). The germline gives CDR1 SGHKS, CDR2 YYEKEE (reference sequence). The CDR3 sequence is 15 residues long. Trimming took off 0 bases at V and 3 bases at J, with 7 bases between the two ends. Here the CDR3 DNA reads TGTGCCAGCAGCTTGGTGGGGCGTGGGGCCAACGTCCTGACTTTC. Translating gives CASSLVGRGANVLTF.

The chain is built from TRBV30 and TRBJ1-4; 8 bases align to TRBD1. Germline V CDR1 and CDR2: GTSNPN, SVGIG (reference sequence). V shed 4 bases and J 8 bases; nucleotides not matched to a gene: 12. The CDR3 sequence is 15 residues long. The CDR3 sequence: CAWNYIQGDEEKLFF. In DNA, the CDR3 is TGTGCCTGGAACTACATACAGGGGGATGAGGAAAAACTGTTTTTT.

The chain combines TRBV10-3 with TRBJ1-6; no clear D gene. This CDR3 comprises 17 residues. V lost 4 bases and J lost 9, with 22 bases in between. Germline lookup yields CDR1 ENHRY and CDR2 SYGVKD. The CDR3 reads CAISGGFAAAPFSPLHF. CDR3 in DNA: TGTGCCATCAGTGGTGGTTTCGCGGCAGCCCCCTTTTCACCCCTCCACTTT.

This chain links TRBV15 with TRBJ2-7, with D perhaps matching TRBD1 (6 bases). From germline, CDR1 is LNHNV and CDR2 YYDKDF (reference sequence). This CDR3 has 19 residues. V was cut by 1 base and J by 4 bases, with 26 bases left in between. Here the CDR3 reads CATSRVQGGEAGRSYEQYF. DNA for the CDR3: TGTGCCACCAGCAGAGTCCAAGGGGGAGAAGCAGGAAGGTCTTACGAGCAGTACTTC.

The rearrangement joins TRBV7-2 to TRBJ2-3, with D possibly matching TRBD2 (6 bases). V was pared by 5 bases and J by 6 bases, with 9 bases between. The CDR3 contains 12 residues. The germline CDR1 and CDR2 sequences are SGHTA and FQGNSA. CDR3 sequence reads: CASSRGLDTQYF. DNA for the CDR3: TGTGCCAGCAGCCGGGGGTTGGATACGCAGTATTTT.

V usage is TRBV12-5 and J usage is TRBJ1-1, with D unclear. The length of the CDR3 is 15 residues. The ends were cut back, 0 bases at V and 3 bases at J, with 11 bases in the middle. The germline gives CDR1 LGHNT, CDR2 FRNRAP. CDR3 in amino acids: CASGLVIGSYTEAFF. In nucleotides, the CDR3 is TGTGCTAGTGGTTTGGTAATCGGTTCGTACACTGAAGCTTTCTTT.

V and J are TRBV4-3 and TRBJ1-2; no reliable D call. Per germline, CDR1 LGHNA and CDR2 YSLEER. The CDR3 runs to 14 residues. Trimming took off 2 bases at V and 4 bases at J, with 11 bases between the two ends. As DNA, the CDR3 is TGCGCCAGCAGCCAAAGAGCGGACGGCTATGGCTACACCTTC. This translates into CASSQRADGYGYTF.

V and J are TRBV6-1 and TRBJ1-1; D remains unclear. V lost 4 bases and J lost 5, with 17 bases in between. The CDR3 consists of 15 residues. Per the germline V gene, CDR1 is MNHNS and CDR2 is SASEGT. CDR3 sequence: CASSGLSRGRTEAFF. CDR3 nucleotides: TGTGCCAGCAGTGGCCTTAGTCGGGGAAGGACTGAAGCTTTCTTT.